What follows is one TCR beta chain and its context. The antigen is not known. The entry originates in a study of PD-1 blockade in classical Hodgkin lymphoma. The CDR3 has 17 amino acids. In germline, CDR1 is SEHNR, CDR2 FQNEAQ (reference sequence). The ends were cut back, 5 bases at V and 2 bases at J, with 21 bases in the middle. Regarding time point: cycle 4 day 1 (C4D1), after around six weeks of nivolumab. Each patient relapsed following autologous stem cell transplantation, and prior brentuximab vedotin exposure differed. Progressive disease, partial response or complete response was each patient's best response. TCRdb's table, derived via immunoSEQ multiplex PCR, lists solely in-frame clones and lacks some. There are just under 65,000 clones in the sample; less than 95% occur only once, and over 9% lies in the top ten. Study results and caveats: In newly diagnosed patients, baseline TCR diversity was reportedly below that of healthy donors.

The receptor was isolated from a human donor with classical Hodgkin lymphoma. Sequenced material: peripheral blood mononuclear cells (PBMCs), taken before the fourth cycle of nivolumab. The chain couples TRBV7-9 to TRBJ2-5, with D maybe TRBD2 (6 bases). CDR3 DNA sequence: TGTGCCAGCAGCCCCGTTGCGCGGGGCACGGATCAAGAGACCCAGTACTTC. Its protein is CASSPVARGTDQETQYF.